These T cell receptor beta chains were read from a single sample in a study of T cells in Graves' hyperthyroidism and ophthalmopathy. TCRdb itself ran the multiplex PCR reads through MiXCR, one entry per CDR3 protein. Among more than 350,000 distinct CDR3 sequences listed, 14% to 15% were seen once. The specimen sequenced was blood. The receptors derive from a woman aged 30 to 39 with Graves' hyperthyroidism. Both conserved end residues are part of each CDR3. A D gene is named only where the DNA matches it firmly. Clone size is not always given. Where it is, it says once, few, many or a class for expanded clones.

>.|.|TRBV15|TRBJ2-1
TGTGCCACCAGCAGAGATAGGGCACGCAACAATGAGCAGTTCTTC
CATSRDRARNNEQFF
>.|TRBD1|TRBV2|TRBJ2-4
TGTGCCAGCGGGGCGGGTGTTAGACAGGGGAAGAACTTC
CASGAGVRQGKNF
>many|.|TRBV10-3|TRBJ1-1
TGTGCCATCACCGAGGGGGACACTGAAGCTTTCTTT
CAITEGDTEAFF
>.|TRBD1|TRBV29-1|TRBJ2-1
TGCAGCGTTACGTATGGGACAGGGGCATTAAATGAGCAGTTCTTC
CSVTYGTGALNEQFF
>.|TRBD1|TRBV20-1|TRBJ2-6
TGCAGTGCTAGGGCGGGACAGGGGTCTGGGGCCAACGTCCTGACTTTC
CSARAGQGSGANVLTF
>.|.|TRBV20-1|TRBJ2-3
TGCAGTGTTGATAATCCTATCACAGATACGCAGTATTTT
CSVDNPITDTQYF
>few|TRBD2|TRBV11-3|TRBJ2-5
TGTGCCAGCAGCTTAGGACTAGCGGGATTGGAGACCCAGTACTTC
CASSLGLAGLETQYF
>few|.|TRBV3-1|TRBJ1-4
TGTGCCAGCAGGCTTGAGGGGGGAACTAATGAAAAACTGTTTTTT
CASRLEGGTNEKLFF
>.|TRBD2|TRBV24-1|TRBJ2-1
TGTGCCACCAGTGGTCTAGCGGGAGTGGGCTACAATGAGCAGTTCTTC
CATSGLAGVGYNEQFF
>.|TRBD2|TRBV2|TRBJ2-2
TGTGCCAGCAGTCTGAGCGGGAGTTACGGGGAGCTGTTTTTT
CASSLSGSYGELFF
>many|TRBD2|TRBV20-1|TRBJ2-1
TGCAGTGCTAGAGTAAGGGGCGAACTAGCGGCTTACAATGAGCAGTTCTTC
CSARVRGELAAYNEQFF
>.|.|TRBV7-3|TRBJ1-2
TGTGCACCCCCCGGGAAGGGACTATGGTATGGCTACACCTTC
CAPPGKGLWYGYTF
>many|TRBD1|TRBV18|TRBJ1-5
TGTGCCAGCTCACCACGTGGGACAGGACTTCAGCCCCAGCATTTT
CASSPRGTGLQPQHF
>few|.|TRBV5-1|TRBJ1-4
TGCGCCAGCAGCCACCGACCCACTTATGCAACTAATGAAAAACTGTTTTTT
CASSHRPTYATNEKLFF
>many|.|TRBV28|TRBJ2-1
TGTGCCAGCAGGATGACTAGTAGGTACAATGAGCAGTTCTTC
CASRMTSRYNEQFF
>many|.|TRBV3-1|TRBJ2-7
TGTGCCAGCAGCCAAACTAGGCCGGGGGAGCAGTACTTC
CASSQTRPGEQYF